These T cell receptor beta chains were read from a single sample in a study of graft-versus-host responses after intestinal transplantation. Sequenced by immunoSEQ multiplex PCR; TCRdb stores in-frame clones only, minus some. The sample yields fewer than 15,000 clones, around four fifths seen once. The material sequenced was PBMCs, taken approximately 120 days after transplant. These receptors all stem from a human patient who received an intestinal transplant, so some T cells may come from the graft donor. Both conserved end residues are part of each CDR3. The D gene is left open where the match is weak. Clone size appears in some rows only: once, few, many, or a class for an expanded clone.

>-|TRBD1|TRBJ2-6|TRBV15
TGTGCCACCAGGAGACAGGGGGCCCTCAACTCTGGGGCCAACGTCCTGACTTTC
CATRRQGALNSGANVLTF
>-|TRBD2|TRBJ2-3|TRBV11-2
TGTGCCAGCAGCTCGTGGGGACTAGACGCAGATACGCAGTATTTT
CASSSWGLDADTQYF
>-|-|TRBJ2-3|TRBV7-3
TGTGCCAGCAGCCGCACAGGGAGCACAGATACGCAGTATTTT
CASSRTGSTDTQYF
>-|-|TRBJ2-3|TRBV2
TGTGCCAGCAACGAGGGGCGGGTTGGAAGCACAGATACGCAGTATTTT
CASNEGRVGSTDTQYF
>-|TRBD2|TRBJ2-3|TRBV7-9
TGTGCCAGCAGCTTAAGTGGTCTAGCGGGAGCAGATACGCAGTATTTT
CASSLSGLAGADTQYF
>few|-|TRBJ2-7|TRBV6-9
TGTGCCAGCAGTACTGGGACGGGTTCCTACGAGCAGTACTTC
CASSTGTGSYEQYF
>-|TRBD1|TRBJ2-2|TRBV9
TGTGCCAGCAGCGGACAGGGGGCCGGGGAGCTGTTTTTT
CASSGQGAGELFF
>once|-|TRBJ2-7|TRBV11-3
TGTGCCAGCAGCCTCACCTCCGAGCAGTACTTC
CASSLTSEQYF
>-|TRBD2|TRBJ2-3|TRBV30
TGTGCCTGGAGTTACGGGGCCGGGGGGTACACAGATACGCAGTATTTT
CAWSYGAGGYTDTQYF
>-|-|TRBJ1-4|TRBV5-1
TGCGCCAGCAGCACCGACAGCCTTAATGAAAAACTGTTTTTT
CASSTDSLNEKLFF
>-|TRBD1|TRBJ2-3|TRBV7-3
TGTGCCAGCAGCTTATCGACCGGGACAGGGGCAGATACGCAGTATTTT
CASSLSTGTGADTQYF
>once|-|TRBJ1-1|TRBV5-1
TGCGCCAGCAGCTTGGAGGGGGGAGTCGGGAACACTGAAGCTTTCTTT
CASSLEGGVGNTEAFF
>-|TRBD2|TRBJ2-5|TRBV28
TGTGCCAGCAGTTCTCCCCCAGCGGGAGTCCTGGAGACCCAGTACTTC
CASSSPPAGVLETQYF
>-|-|TRBJ2-1|TRBV5-6
TGTGCCAGCAGCTTGGAGGTCGGTAACAATGAGCAGTTCTTC
CASSLEVGNNEQFF
>-|TRBD2|TRBJ2-3|TRBV7-2
TGTGCCAGCAGCTGGAATAGCGGGAGGGCTCTTCGGGGCACAGATACGCAGTATTTT
CASSWNSGRALRGTDTQYF
>-|-|TRBJ1-6|TRBV11-2
TGTGCCAGCAGCTTAGCCCAGGGGCCCCTCCACTTT
CASSLAQGPLHF
>-|TRBD1|TRBJ1-5|TRBV19
TGTGCCAGCTCGGACAGGGTTGGCAATCAGCCCCAGCATTTT
CASSDRVGNQPQHF
>once|-|TRBJ2-1|TRBV11-2
TGTGCCAGCAGCTTAGGGCCCACGGACAACAATGAGCAGTTCTTC
CASSLGPTDNNEQFF
>-|TRBD1|TRBJ2-6|TRBV30
TGTGCCTGGGGACAGGGGGCATCCGGGGCCAACGTCCTGACTTTC
CAWGQGASGANVLTF
>few|-|TRBJ2-2|TRBV4-2
TGTGCCAGCAGCCAAGGACTTGACACCGGGGAGCTGTTTTTT
CASSQGLDTGELFF
>once|-|TRBJ2-7|TRBV6-1
TGTGCCAGCAGTGACAGCCGGCAGATCCCCTACGAGCAGTACTTC
CASSDSRQIPYEQYF
>-|-|TRBJ1-1|TRBV5-6
TGTGCCAGCAGCTTGAGACAGGTGCGAGGGCGGGCTTTCTTT
CASSLRQVRGRAFF
>once|TRBD1|TRBJ1-4|TRBV7-3
TGTGCCAGCAGCCGGGGACAGGGGGAAAAACTGTTTTTT
CASSRGQGEKLFF
>-|-|TRBJ2-5|TRBV5-1
TGCGCCAGCGGGGTGGGGGACCAAGAGACCCAGTACTTC
CASGVGDQETQYF
>-|-|TRBJ1-1|TRBV10-3
TGTGCCATCAGTGATGAGGGGTACACTGAAGCTTTCTTT
CAISDEGYTEAFF
>-|-|TRBJ2-1|TRBV4-1
TGCGCCAGCAGCCAAGCAGGGTCCGCGCGCGATGAGCAGTTCTTC
CASSQAGSARDEQFF
>-|-|TRBJ2-1|TRBV28
TGTGCCAGCAGTTTAAGGGAAAGACTTGAGTTCTTC
CASSLRERLEFF
>-|TRBD1|TRBJ1-1|TRBV7-4
TGTGCCAGCAGCCCGACCCGGGACAGTTTGAACACTGAAGCTTTCTTT
CASSPTRDSLNTEAFF
>-|-|TRBJ2-2|TRBV21-1
TGTGCCAGCAGCAAAGGGGGGGCGCGGAAGTACTTTAACACCGGGGAGCTGTTTTTT
CASSKGGARKYFNTGELFF
>-|-|TRBJ2-7|TRBV7-2
TGTGCCAGCAGGTTAGAGGCCCACGAGCAGTACTTC
CASRLEAHEQYF
>-|-|TRBJ1-1|TRBV6-1
TGTGCCAGCAGTGACCGCCCCAACACTGAAGCTTTCTTT
CASSDRPNTEAFF
>few|-|TRBJ1-5|TRBV7-8
TGTGCCAGCAGCTTAATGTTAAGTTACAATCAGCCCCAGCATTTT
CASSLMLSYNQPQHF
>few|TRBD1|TRBJ2-7|TRBV19
TGTGCCAGTAGTCCCGGGACAGGGACCTACGAGCAGTACTTC
CASSPGTGTYEQYF
>-|-|TRBJ2-7|TRBV14
TGTGCCAGCAGCCCCGGGGTCTTCTACGAGCAGTACTTC
CASSPGVFYEQYF
>-|TRBD2|TRBJ2-2|TRBV27
TGTGCCAGCAGCCTACTAGCGGGAGACGACACCGGGGAGCTGTTTTTT
CASSLLAGDDTGELFF
>-|-|TRBJ2-7|TRBV6-5
TGTGCCAGCAGTTTAGGGTACGAGCAGTACTTC
CASSLGYEQYF
>-|-|TRBJ2-1|TRBV5-1
TGCGCCAGCAGCTGGGGAGGAGACTACCGCCACAATGAGCAGTTCTTC
CASSWGGDYRHNEQFF
>-|TRBD2|TRBJ2-1|TRBV28
TGTGCCAGCAGAACTAGCGGGAGTACGAATGAGCAGTTCTTC
CASRTSGSTNEQFF
>few|-|TRBJ1-2|TRBV6-5
TGTGCCAGCAGTTACGGGCAGACCAATGGCTACACCTTC
CASSYGQTNGYTF
>-|-|TRBJ2-1|TRBV30
TGTGCCTGGAGTTTTCAGGGAGAGCAGTTCTTC
CAWSFQGEQFF
>-|-|TRBJ1-5|TRBV21-1
TGTGCCAGCAGCAAAGCGCTAAACAGGGAGGCGGATCAGCCCCAGCATTTT
CASSKALNREADQPQHF
>few|-|TRBJ1-2|TRBV25-1
TGTGCCAGCAGTAGCGGGAGTTGGGTCTACACCTTC
CASSSGSWVYTF
>-|-|TRBJ2-2|TRBV6-6
TGTGCCAGCACTTCTAGCATCCCCGGGGAGCTGTTTTTT
CASTSSIPGELFF
>-|-|TRBJ2-1|TRBV7-2
TGTGCCAGCAGCACCTACCAGGGCCTTGAGCAGTTCTTC
CASSTYQGLEQFF
>once|-|TRBJ1-3|TRBV30
TGTGCCTACAAGCGACCTTCTGGAAACACCATATATTTT
CAYKRPSGNTIYF
>-|-|TRBJ1-2|TRBV4-1
TGCGCCAGCAGCCAAGGGGATGGCTACACCTTC
CASSQGDGYTF
>-|TRBD2|TRBJ2-1|TRBV5-1
TGCGCCAGCAGCCGGGGGACTAGCGGGAGTTTCCATGAGCAGTTCTTC
CASSRGTSGSFHEQFF
>once|-|TRBJ1-2|TRBV27
TGTGCCAGCAGGCTGGGCCCTTATGGCTACACCTTC
CASRLGPYGYTF
>-|-|TRBJ2-7|TRBV19
TGTGCCAGTAGCTTTGGGAGCGGCCGCTCCTACGAGCAGTACTTC
CASSFGSGRSYEQYF
>-|TRBD1|TRBJ2-3|TRBV6-1
TGTGCCAGCAGCGAAGGCCAGACAGGGACCGATTCTACGCAGTATTTT
CASSEGQTGTDSTQYF
>-|-|TRBJ2-7|TRBV6-1
TGTGCCAGCGGCCGGTCGACCTACGAGCAGTACTTC
CASGRSTYEQYF
>-|-|TRBJ1-3|TRBV15
TGTGCCACCAGCAGTGGCGGACAGGGAAACACCATATATTTT
CATSSGGQGNTIYF
>-|-|TRBJ2-7|TRBV28
TGTGCCAGCAGCTTGGACATTCGTCCCTCCTACGAGCAGTACTTC
CASSLDIRPSYEQYF